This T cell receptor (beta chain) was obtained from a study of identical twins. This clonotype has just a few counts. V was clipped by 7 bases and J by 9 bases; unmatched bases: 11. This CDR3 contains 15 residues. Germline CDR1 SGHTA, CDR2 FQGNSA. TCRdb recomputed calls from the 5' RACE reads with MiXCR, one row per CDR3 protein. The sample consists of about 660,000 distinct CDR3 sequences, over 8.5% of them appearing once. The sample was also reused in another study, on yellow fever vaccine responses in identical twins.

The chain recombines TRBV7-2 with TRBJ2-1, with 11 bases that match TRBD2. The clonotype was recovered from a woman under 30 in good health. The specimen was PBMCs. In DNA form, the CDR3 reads TGTGCCAGCACCCATAGCGGGAGGGACTCCGGTGAGCAGTTCTTC. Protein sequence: CASTHSGRDSGEQFF.